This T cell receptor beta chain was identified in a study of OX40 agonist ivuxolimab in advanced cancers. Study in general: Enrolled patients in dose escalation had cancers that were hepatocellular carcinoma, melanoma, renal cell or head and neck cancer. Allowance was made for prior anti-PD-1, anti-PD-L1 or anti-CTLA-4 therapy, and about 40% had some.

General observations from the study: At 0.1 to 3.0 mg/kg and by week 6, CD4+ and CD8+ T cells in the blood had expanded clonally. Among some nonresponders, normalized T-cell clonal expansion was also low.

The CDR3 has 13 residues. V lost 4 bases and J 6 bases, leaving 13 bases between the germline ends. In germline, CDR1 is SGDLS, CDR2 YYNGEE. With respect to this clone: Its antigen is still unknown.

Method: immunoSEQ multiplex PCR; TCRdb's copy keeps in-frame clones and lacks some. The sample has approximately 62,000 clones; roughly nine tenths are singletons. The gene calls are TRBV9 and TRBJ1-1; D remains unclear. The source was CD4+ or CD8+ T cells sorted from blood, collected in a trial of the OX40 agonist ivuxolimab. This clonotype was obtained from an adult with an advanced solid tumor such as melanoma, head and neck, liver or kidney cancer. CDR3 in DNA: TGTGCCAGCAGCTCCCTGGGTGCCCCTGAAGCTTTCTTT. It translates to CASSSLGAPEAFF.